Sequencing of this T cell receptor (beta chain) was carried out in a study of blood T cell repertoires in COVID-19. How the authors handled the data: Reference gene primer amplification in the assay estimated nucleated cell counts. The assay was immunoSEQ multiplex PCR, and TCRdb's table has in-frame clones only and misses some. V, J and clone size were drawn from that table, and D and trimming were deduced from the DNA. The sample lists about 170,000 clones; under 90% were seen once. With V trimmed by 8 bases and J by 2 bases, 3 bases remained unmatched. The CDR3 covers 12 residues. Looked up from germline, CDR1 is LNHDA and CDR2 is SQIVND (reference sequence).

The sequence came from a woman in her sixties or seventies with COVID-19, enrolled during active disease. Sequenced input: peripheral blood. V and J are TRBV19 and TRBJ2-7, with TRBD1 identical over 7 bases. The CDR3 region has the DNA TGTGCCAGTTCGGACAGGACCTACGAGCAGTACTTC. Its protein product is CASSDRTYEQYF.